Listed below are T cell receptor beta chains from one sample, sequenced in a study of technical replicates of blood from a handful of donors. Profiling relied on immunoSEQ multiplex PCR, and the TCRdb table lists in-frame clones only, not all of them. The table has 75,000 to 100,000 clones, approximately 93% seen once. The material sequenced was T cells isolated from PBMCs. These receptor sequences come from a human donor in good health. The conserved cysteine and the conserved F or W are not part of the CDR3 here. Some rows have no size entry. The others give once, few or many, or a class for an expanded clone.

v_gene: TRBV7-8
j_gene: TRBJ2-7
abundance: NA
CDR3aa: ASSLAAGLDEQY

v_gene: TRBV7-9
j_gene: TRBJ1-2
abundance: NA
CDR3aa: ASSAGQTSRGYT

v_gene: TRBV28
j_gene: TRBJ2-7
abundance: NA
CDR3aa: ASSFQLGQGKGEQY

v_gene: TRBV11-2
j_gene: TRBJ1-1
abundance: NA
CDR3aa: ASSSEGQNEAF

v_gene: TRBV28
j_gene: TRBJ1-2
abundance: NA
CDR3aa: ASNKSSGRRYGYT

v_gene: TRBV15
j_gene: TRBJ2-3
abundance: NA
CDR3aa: ATSRGTSGGGDTQY

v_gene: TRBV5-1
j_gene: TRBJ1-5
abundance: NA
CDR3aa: ASSLAGTENQPQH

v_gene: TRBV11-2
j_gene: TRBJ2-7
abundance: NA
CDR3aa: ASSLGQGPYEQY

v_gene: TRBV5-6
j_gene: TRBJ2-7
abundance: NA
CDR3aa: ASSGTISSPYLSYEQY

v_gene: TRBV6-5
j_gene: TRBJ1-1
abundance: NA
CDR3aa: ASSLDRNTEAF

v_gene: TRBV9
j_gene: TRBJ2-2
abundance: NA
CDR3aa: ASSPRGGAGELF

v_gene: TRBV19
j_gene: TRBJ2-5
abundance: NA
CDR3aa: ASSKPGRETQY

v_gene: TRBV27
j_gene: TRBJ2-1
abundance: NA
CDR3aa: ASTTGTSGNNEQF

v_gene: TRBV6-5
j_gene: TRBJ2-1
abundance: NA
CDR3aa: ASMGGGYNEQF

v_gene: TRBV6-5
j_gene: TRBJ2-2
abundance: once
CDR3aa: ASSFWTKSTGELF

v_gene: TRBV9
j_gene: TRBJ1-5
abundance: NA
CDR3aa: ASSVGGGGPNQPQH

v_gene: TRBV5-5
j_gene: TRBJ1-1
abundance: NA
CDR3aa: ASSLGRGGMNTEAF

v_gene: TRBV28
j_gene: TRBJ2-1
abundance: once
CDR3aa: ASRLAGGSSYNEQF

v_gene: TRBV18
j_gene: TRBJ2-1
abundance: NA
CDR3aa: ASSPPGLAGENEQF

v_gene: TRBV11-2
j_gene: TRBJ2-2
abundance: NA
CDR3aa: ASSFIIGVGGDTGELF

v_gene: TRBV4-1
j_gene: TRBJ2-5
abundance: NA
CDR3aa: ASSQSPGGGSETQY

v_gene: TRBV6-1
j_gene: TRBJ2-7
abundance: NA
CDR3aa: ASSEGGNEQY

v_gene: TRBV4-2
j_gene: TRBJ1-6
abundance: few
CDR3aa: ASSQGNDDRGRSPLH

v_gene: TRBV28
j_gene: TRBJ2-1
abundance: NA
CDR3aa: ASRYTSGSGNEQF

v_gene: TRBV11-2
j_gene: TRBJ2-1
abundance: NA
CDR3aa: ASSPRTSGRRGEQF

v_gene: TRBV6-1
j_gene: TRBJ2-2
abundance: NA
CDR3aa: ASSDDRGANTGELF

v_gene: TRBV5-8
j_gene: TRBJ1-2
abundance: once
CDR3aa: ASSWIPGQGGGYT

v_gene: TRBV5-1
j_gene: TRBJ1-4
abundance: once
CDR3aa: ASCRGQGNEKLF

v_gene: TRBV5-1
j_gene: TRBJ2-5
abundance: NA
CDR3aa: ASSELTGGLGETQY

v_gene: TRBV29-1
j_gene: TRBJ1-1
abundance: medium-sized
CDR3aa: SVEQGLNTEAF

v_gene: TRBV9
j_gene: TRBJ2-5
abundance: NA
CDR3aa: ASSVASGETQY

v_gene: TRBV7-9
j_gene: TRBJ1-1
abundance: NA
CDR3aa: ASSLDRTSNTEAF

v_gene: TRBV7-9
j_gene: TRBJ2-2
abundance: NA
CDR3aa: ASSGPWTSGSRIAGELF

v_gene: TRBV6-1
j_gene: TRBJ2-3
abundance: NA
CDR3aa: ASRGGADTQY

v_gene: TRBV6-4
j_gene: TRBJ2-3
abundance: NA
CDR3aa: ASRSSYRGVLLDTQY

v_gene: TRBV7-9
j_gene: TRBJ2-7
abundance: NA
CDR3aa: ASSTTEQWLNYEQY

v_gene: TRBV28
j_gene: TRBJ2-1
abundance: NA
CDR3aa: ASSLGRTSGRNEQF

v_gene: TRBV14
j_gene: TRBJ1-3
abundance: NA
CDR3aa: ASSHLSRNTIY

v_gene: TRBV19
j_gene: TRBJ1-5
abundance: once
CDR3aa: ATNGQGNQPQH

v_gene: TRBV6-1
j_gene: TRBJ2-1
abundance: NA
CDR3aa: ASSALRDSSYNEQF

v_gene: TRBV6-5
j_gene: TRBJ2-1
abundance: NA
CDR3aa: ASSTRDRGDNEQF

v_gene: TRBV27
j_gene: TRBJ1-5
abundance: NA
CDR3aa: ASSPFLRTGIRSNQPQH

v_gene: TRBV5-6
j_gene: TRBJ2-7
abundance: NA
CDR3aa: ASRRDTAYEQY

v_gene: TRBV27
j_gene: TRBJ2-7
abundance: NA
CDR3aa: ASKGVGRAYEQY

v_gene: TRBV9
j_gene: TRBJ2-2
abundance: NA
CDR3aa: ASRSTGTGDFANTGELF

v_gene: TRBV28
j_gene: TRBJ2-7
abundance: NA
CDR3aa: ASSKPGQHSYEQY

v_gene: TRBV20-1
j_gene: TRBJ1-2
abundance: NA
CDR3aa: SASAGRGYT

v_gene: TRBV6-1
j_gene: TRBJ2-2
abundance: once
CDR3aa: ASSEVWRGRTGELF

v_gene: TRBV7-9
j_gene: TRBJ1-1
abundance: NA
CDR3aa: ASSYGQGAAPEAF

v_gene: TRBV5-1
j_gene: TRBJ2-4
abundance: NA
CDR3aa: ASSLEAGRAKNIQY

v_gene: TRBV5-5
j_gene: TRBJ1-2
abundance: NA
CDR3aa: ASSFRGGLGYGYT

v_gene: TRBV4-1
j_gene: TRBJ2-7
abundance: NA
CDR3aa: ASICEYEQY

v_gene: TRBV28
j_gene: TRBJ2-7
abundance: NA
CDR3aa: ASIGTGDLNYEQY

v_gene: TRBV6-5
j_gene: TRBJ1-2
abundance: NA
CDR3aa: ASSYGSGAAYGYT